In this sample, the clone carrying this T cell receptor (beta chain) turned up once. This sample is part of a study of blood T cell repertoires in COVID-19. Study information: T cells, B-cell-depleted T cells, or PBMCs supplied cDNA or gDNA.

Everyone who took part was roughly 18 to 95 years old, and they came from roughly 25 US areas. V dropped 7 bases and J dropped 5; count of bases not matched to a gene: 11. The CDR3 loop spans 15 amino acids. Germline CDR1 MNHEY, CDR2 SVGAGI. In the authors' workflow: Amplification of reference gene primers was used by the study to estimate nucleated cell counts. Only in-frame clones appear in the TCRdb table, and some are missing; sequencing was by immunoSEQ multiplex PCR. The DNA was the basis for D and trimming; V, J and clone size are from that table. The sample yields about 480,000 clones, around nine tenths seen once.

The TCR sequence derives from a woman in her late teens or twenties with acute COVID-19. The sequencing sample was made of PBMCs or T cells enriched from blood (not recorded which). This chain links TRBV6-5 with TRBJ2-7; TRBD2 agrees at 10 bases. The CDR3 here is CASNLRAGGPDEQYF. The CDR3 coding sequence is TGTGCCAGCAACCTACGAGCGGGAGGGCCCGACGAGCAGTACTTC.